These 26 T cell receptor beta chains were sequenced from one sample in a study of cytomegalovirus exposure and HLA in healthy donors. The PCR made use of 60 Vbeta and 13 Jbeta primers. Clones were sequenced by immunoSEQ multiplex PCR, and TCRdb holds only the in-frame ones, with some missing. The data show approximately 210,000 clones, approximately 79% seen once. Source material: PBMCs. These receptors came from a male donor in good health and CMV-seronegative.

This sequence joins TRBV7-8 and TRBJ2-7; TRBD2 agrees at 9 bases. Germline values: CDR1 SGHVS, CDR2 FQNEAQ. Trimming cost V 1 base and J 5 bases; bases outside gene matches: 6. The CDR3 is 15 amino acids. CDR3 bases: TGTGCCAGCAGCTTAGGGGGCGGGAGGGCCGACGAGCAGTACTTC. Its protein product is CASSLGGGRADEQYF. Using reference TRBV7-8 and TRBJ2-7 for the parts outside the CDR3, the full variable domain is GAGVSQSPRYKVAKRGQDVALRCDPISGHVSLFWYQQALGQGPEFLTYFQNEAQLDKSGLPSDRFFAERPEGSVSTLKIQRTQQEDSAVYLCASSLGGGRADEQYFGPGTRLTVT.

J is TRBJ1-3 and V is TRBV7-3, with TRBD1 matching over 9 bases. V was pared by 0 bases and J by 9 bases, with 9 bases of the junction left unmatched. The CDR3 runs to 16 residues. Germline loops: CDR1 SGHTA, CDR2 FQGTGA. CDR3 loop: CASSLTPPGQGFTIYF. The CDR3 region has the DNA TGTGCCAGCAGCTTAACGCCACCGGGACAGGGCTTCACCATATATTTT.

The chain uses TRBV6-6 and TRBJ2-5; weak D call: TRBD1 (6 bases). The CDR3 has 14 residues. The V end lost 3 bases, the J end lost 11 bases, and 19 bases lay between the germline ends. Germline V gene sequence: CDR1 MNHNY, CDR2 SVGAGI (reference sequence). CDR3: CASSYQGMVEEQYF. The CDR3 bases are TGTGCCAGCAGTTATCAGGGGATGGTAGAAGAGCAGTACTTC.

This clone has just a few counts. The chain links TRBV9 to TRBJ1-2; 8 bases align to TRBD1. Germline V gene lookup returns CDR1 SGDLS and CDR2 YYNGEE. The CDR3 consists of 15 residues. V dropped 3 bases and J dropped 4; count of bases not matched to a gene: 8. CDR3 in amino acids: CASSGGQGRLYGYTF. The CDR3 DNA is TGTGCCAGCAGCGGAGGACAGGGCCGACTCTATGGCTACACCTTC. The full variable domain, rest sourced from reference TRBV9 and TRBJ1-2, is DSGVTQTPKHLITATGQRVTLRCSPRSGDLSVYWYQQSLDQGLQFLIQYYNGEERAKGNILERFSAQQFPDLHSELNLSSLELGDSALYFCASSGGQGRLYGYTFGSGTRLTVV.

This clone was detected only a few times. The rearrangement uses TRBV5-5 and TRBJ2-1, with D perhaps TRBD2 (6 bases). Trimming took 6 bases from V and 6 from J, leaving 16 bases between them. Per germline, CDR1 SGHKS and CDR2 YYEKEE (reference sequence). This CDR3 has 14 amino acids. CDR3: CASIPLGGPNEQFF. CDR3 coding DNA: TGTGCCAGCATCCCCCTGGGGGGACCCAATGAGCAGTTCTTC.

This chain uses TRBV9 with TRBJ1-2; 7 bases match TRBD1. Germline V gene data show CDR1 as SGDLS and CDR2 as YYNGEE. The CDR3 loop spans 14 amino acids. V was pared by 4 bases and J by 7 bases, with 10 bases of the junction left unmatched. The CDR3 here is CASSTWTGPGGYTF. CDR3 coding DNA: TGTGCCAGCAGCACCTGGACAGGCCCGGGTGGCTACACCTTC.

This clone occurred once. The chain carries TRBV19 and TRBJ2-3, with D possibly TRBD1 on 6 matching bases. V was shortened by 6 bases and J by 1 base, with 11 bases between the two germline ends. The CDR3 is 14 amino acids. Germline CDR1 reads LNHDA; CDR2 reads SQIVND (reference sequence). CDR3 loop: CASSRDTGTDTQYF. CDR3 sequence (DNA): TGTGCCAGTAGCCGGGACACCGGCACAGATACGCAGTATTTT. The entire variable domain, with the rest obtained from reference TRBV19 and TRBJ2-3, is as follows: DGGITQSPKYLFRKEGQNVTLSCEQNLNHDAMYWYRQDPGQGLRLIYYSQIVNDFQKGDIAEGYSVSREKKESFPLTVTSAQKNPTAFYLCASSRDTGTDTQYFGPGTRLTVL.

The chain employs TRBV4-3 and TRBJ2-1, with 11 bases matching TRBD1. From germline, CDR1 is LGHNA and CDR2 YSLEER. The V gene end was trimmed by 3 bases and the J gene end by 1 base; junction bases not matched to a gene: 8. The CDR3 covers 18 residues. CDR3 region: CASSHLIGDRGSYNEQFF. In DNA form, the CDR3 reads TGCGCCAGCAGCCACCTGATTGGGGACAGGGGGTCCTACAATGAGCAGTTCTTC.

The chain combines TRBV5-5 with TRBJ1-2; no definite D call. Germline V gene data show CDR1 as SGHKS and CDR2 as YYEKEE (reference sequence). The CDR3 has 17 amino acids. V lost 1 base and J lost 3, with 19 bases in between. The CDR3 DNA reads as TGTGCCAGCAGCTTGTTTCAGTTAACCCCCCTTGACTATGGCTACACCTTC. This encodes CASSLFQLTPLDYGYTF.

The chain recombines TRBV15 with TRBJ2-3, with TRBD2 identical over 8 bases. Germline V CDR1 and CDR2: LNHNV, YYDKDF (reference sequence). The CDR3 consists of 18 residues. The junction had 8 bases not matched to a gene; V was cut back by 0 bases and J by 0 bases. DNA for the CDR3: TGTGCCACCAGCAGAGATCTCGGGGGGGGGATTAGCACAGATACGCAGTATTTT. It yields the protein CATSRDLGGGISTDTQYF.

The genes are TRBV19 and TRBJ1-2; D is ambiguous. The CDR3 consists of 11 residues. V was clipped by 4 bases and J by 5 bases, with 5 bases between them. Germline loops: CDR1 LNHDA, CDR2 SQIVND (reference sequence). The CDR3 loop is CASSTQYGYTF. The CDR3 DNA reads as TGTGCCAGTAGTACCCAATATGGCTACACCTTC. Based on the CDR3 plus reference TRBV19 and TRBJ1-2, the full variable domain is DGGITQSPKYLFRKEGQNVTLSCEQNLNHDAMYWYRQDPGQGLRLIYYSQIVNDFQKGDIAEGYSVSREKKESFPLTVTSAQKNPTAFYLCASSTQYGYTFGSGTRLTVV.

The rearrangement links TRBV29-1 to TRBJ1-1; D unresolved. V lost 0 bases to trimming and J lost 4 bases, with 15 bases between them. This CDR3 has 15 residues. Germline V gene data show CDR1 as SQVTM and CDR2 as ANQGSEA. CDR3 protein: CSVEDNPGRVTEAFF. CDR3 in DNA: TGCAGCGTTGAAGATAACCCCGGTCGGGTCACTGAAGCTTTCTTT.

This clone was found once. V gene TRBV5-4 combines with J gene TRBJ2-7; unclear D gene. Germline values: CDR1 SGHNT, CDR2 YYREEE (reference sequence). V was trimmed by 5 bases and J by 0 bases, leaving 9 bases between them. This CDR3 region has 13 residues. Here the CDR3 reads CASRFTGSYEQYF. The CDR3 DNA is TGTGCCAGCAGATTTACGGGCTCCTACGAGCAGTACTTC. Full variable domain (missing parts from reference TRBV5-4 and TRBJ2-7): ETGVTQSPTHLIKTRGQQVTLRCSSQSGHNTVSWYQQALGQGPQFIFQYYREEENGRGNFPPRFSGLQFPNYSSELNVNALELDDSALYLCASRFTGSYEQYFGPGTRLTVT.

V gene TRBV9 combines with J gene TRBJ2-3; the match to TRBD2 covers 13 bases. CDR3 length: 14 amino acids. Unmatched junction bases numbered 2, after V lost 6 bases and J lost 4 bases. Germline CDR1 reads SGDLS; CDR2 reads YYNGEE. CDR3 nucleotide sequence: TGTGCCAGCAACGGACTAGCGGGGGCAGATACGCAGTATTTT. Translation gives CASNGLAGADTQYF.

The chain employs TRBV7-2 and TRBJ2-2; TRBD2 aligns across 9 bases. Per germline, CDR1 SGHTA and CDR2 FQGNSA. The CDR3 covers 15 residues. Trimming at V came to 4 bases and at J to 7 bases, leaving 7 bases not matched to a gene. The CDR3 protein is CASSSGLAGLGELFF. In DNA, the CDR3 is TGTGCCAGCAGCTCGGGACTAGCTGGTCTCGGGGAGCTGTTTTTT. Variable domain in full (rest from reference TRBV7-2 and TRBJ2-2): GAGVSQSPSNKVTEKGKDVELRCDPISGHTALYWYRQSLGQGLEFLIYFQGNSAPDKSGLPSDRFSAERTGGSVSTLTIQRTQQEDSAVYLCASSSGLAGLGELFFGEGSRLTVL.

The J gene is TRBJ2-1, the V gene TRBV5-1, with 8 bases that match TRBD1. The CDR3 spans 16 residues. The germline CDR1 and CDR2 sequences are SGHRS and YFSETQ. The V gene end was trimmed by 0 bases and the J gene end by 2 bases; junction bases not matched to a gene: 4. The CDR3 loop is CASSLDGRGPYNEQFF. As DNA, the CDR3 is TGCGCCAGCAGCTTGGACGGCAGGGGGCCCTACAATGAGCAGTTCTTC.

In this sample, this clone turned up once. This rearrangement joins TRBV28 to TRBJ2-7, with D unclear. From germline, CDR1 is MDHEN and CDR2 SYDVKM. The CDR3 length is 13 residues. Trimming removed 3 bases at V and 3 bases at J, with 9 bases between. The CDR3: CASSFRLGYEQYF. The CDR3 DNA reads as TGTGCCAGCAGTTTCCGACTGGGCTACGAGCAGTACTTC.

The chain has TRBV7-9 and TRBJ1-1, with unresolved D. The CDR3 is 12 amino acids. Trimming took off 2 bases at V and 7 bases at J, with 8 bases between the two ends. Germline CDR1 reads SEHNR; CDR2 reads FQNEAQ (reference sequence). The CDR3 loop is CASSLSDLEAFF. The CDR3 DNA sequence: TGTGCCAGCAGCTTATCAGATCTTGAAGCTTTCTTT.

The J gene is TRBJ2-2, the V gene TRBV12-5; 11 nucleotides line up with TRBD1. Per germline, CDR1 LGHNT and CDR2 FRNRAP. This CDR3 is 15 amino acids long. Germline trimming cut 6 bases from V and 3 bases from J; bases unmatched to any gene: 3. DNA for the CDR3: TGTGCTAGTGGGGGGACAGGGGGGTACACCGGGGAGCTGTTTTTT. Amino acids: CASGGTGGYTGELFF.

There are a few counts of this clone. J is TRBJ2-7 and V is TRBV27; D might be TRBD2 (6 bases). V dropped 3 bases and J dropped 6 bases, with 18 bases sitting between them. Germline V lookup: CDR1 MNHEY, CDR2 SMNVEV (reference sequence). There are 15 residues in the CDR3. Written as DNA, the CDR3 is TGTGCCAGCAGTTTTTCAGCGGGCGGCTCTCGCGAGCAGTACTTC. This encodes CASSFSAGGSREQYF.

Written as DNA, the CDR3 is TGTGCCAGCAGTTTACTAGCTGGGACCGGGGAGCTGTTTTTT. This codes for CASSLLAGTGELFF. This chain joins TRBV27 and TRBJ2-2; D is possibly TRBD2 (5 bases). Germline loops: CDR1 MNHEY, CDR2 SMNVEV (reference sequence). The CDR3 loop spans 14 amino acids. Deletions cut 2 bases from V and 5 bases from J, with 9 bases between.

The rearrangement links TRBV15 to TRBJ1-4; TRBD1 agrees at 9 bases. Trimming cost V 4 bases and J 5 bases; bases outside gene matches: 2. CDR1 and CDR2 from the germline V gene are LNHNV and YYDKDF (reference sequence). The CDR3 covers 14 residues. CDR3 sequence reads: CATSMGQGNEKLFF. Written as DNA, the CDR3 is TGTGCCACCAGCATGGGACAGGGCAATGAAAAACTGTTTTTT.

The chain employs TRBV30 and TRBJ1-2; perhaps TRBD1 as D (6 bases). Germline CDR1 is GTSNPN and CDR2 is SVGIG (reference sequence). V was trimmed by 4 bases and J by 5 bases, leaving 11 bases between them. The CDR3 consists of 12 residues. For the CDR3, the DNA is TGTGCCTGGACAGGGGACCCTTATGGCTACACCTTC. It encodes CAWTGDPYGYTF. Full variable domain (missing parts from reference TRBV30 and TRBJ1-2): SQTIHQWPATLVQPVGSPLSLECTVEGTSNPNLYWYRQAAGRGLQLLFYSVGIGQISSEVPQNLSASRPQDRQFILSSKKLLLSDSGFYLCAWTGDPYGYTFGSGTRLTVV.

The chain employs TRBV4-3 and TRBJ1-3; 9 nucleotides line up with TRBD1. V lost 1 base, J lost 2 bases, and 6 bases stayed unmatched. Germline V gene data show CDR1 as LGHNA and CDR2 as YSLEER. This CDR3 comprises 17 residues. CDR3 sequence (DNA): TGCGCCAGCAGCCAAGCGCTCGGGACAGGGCCTGGAAACACCATATATTTT. This encodes CASSQALGTGPGNTIYF.

This clone was counted between two and nine times. The chain joins TRBV5-6 to TRBJ1-4; 10 bases are shared with TRBD1. The CDR3 is 14 residues long. Germline CDR1 is SGHDT and CDR2 is YYEEEE. After removal of 7 bases from V and 8 bases from J, the junction contained 8 bases not matched to a gene. The CDR3 nucleotides read TGTGCCAGCGGGAGACAGGGGGCGCGAGAAAAACTGTTTTTT. Encoded protein: CASGRQGAREKLFF.

This sequence joins TRBV5-4 and TRBJ1-2; D ambiguous. With 3 bases removed from V and 3 bases from J, the gap between germline ends came to 12 bases. The germline gives CDR1 SGHNT, CDR2 YYREEE (reference sequence). This CDR3 spans 14 amino acids. Written as DNA, the CDR3 is TGTGCCAGCAGCTCGCCCAAGGGAGACTATGGCTACACCTTC. Its translation: CASSSPKGDYGYTF.